The 3 T cell receptor beta chains given below trace back to one sample, sequenced in a study of breast tumors, draining lymph nodes, adjacent tissues. Samples came from axillary lymph nodes draining the breast cancer. TCRdb reanalysed the multiplex PCR reads using MiXCR and keeps one entry per CDR3 protein. The sample comprises some 97,000 distinct CDR3 sequences, 21% of which are singletons, and less than 1.5% rests with the top ten. Sequenced material: axillary lymph node tissue. The receptors were sampled from a female donor with breast cancer. Some clones in this sample may be carry-over from other donors' samples.

This clonotype was counted many times. This sequence joins TRBV5-1 and TRBJ2-7, with a tentative D call TRBD2 (6 bases). V was clipped by 4 bases and J by 6 bases, with 14 bases between them. The CDR3 sequence is 13 residues long. Germline CDR1 SGHRS, CDR2 YFSETQ. In DNA form, the CDR3 reads TGCGCCAGCAGCCTCGGGAGCCAAATCGAGCAGTACTTC. Its protein product is CASSLGSQIEQYF. Variable domain in full (rest from reference TRBV5-1 and TRBJ2-7): KAGVTQTPRYLIKTRGQQVTLSCSPISGHRSVSWYQQTPGQGLQFLFEYFSETQRNKGNFPGRFSGRQFSNSRSEMNVSTLELGDSALYLCASSLGSQIEQYFGPGTRLTVT.

Ten or more counts support this clonotype. This chain connects TRBV2 to TRBJ2-1; TRBD1 might be the D (6 bases). The germline V gene has CDR1 SNHLY and CDR2 FYNNEI. Trimming took 6 bases from V and 5 from J, leaving 11 bases between them. This CDR3 contains 13 residues. CDR3 coding DNA: TGTGCCAGCAGGATCCGGGACAACAATGAGCAGTTCTTC. Translating it yields CASRIRDNNEQFF.

This clonotype was observed a few times. The rearrangement joins TRBV6-5 to TRBJ2-2; weak D call: TRBD2 (5 bases). Germline assignment: CDR1 MNHEY and CDR2 SVGAGI. The CDR3 runs to 14 residues. Trimming pared 2 bases from V and 5 bases from J, leaving 9 bases between. This chain's CDR3 is CASSYDRRTGELFF. Here the CDR3 DNA reads TGTGCCAGCAGTTACGACCGGAGGACCGGGGAGCTGTTTTTT.